The sequence of this T cell receptor beta chain was determined in a study of T cells after yellow fever vaccination (dated by TCRdb to the late 2010s). Broadly, across the study: The SMART-Seq v4 Ultra Low Input RNA kit was used to prepare libraries from fractions with low cell numbers. Bulk TCR alpha and beta repertoires were sequenced longitudinally to track T-cell clones before and after primary and booster YFV17D yellow fever vaccination. The cohort comprised two healthy male donors, one aged 18 to 29 and one aged 30 to 40 years. Bulk PBMC replicates and cell subsets were isolated from blood drawn at multiple timepoints before and after both primary and secondary immunization.

As encoded in the germline V gene, CDR1 is SGHRS while CDR2 is YFSETQ. Counted from cysteine to phenylalanine, this CDR3 has 13 amino acids. Just CDR3 DNA is preserved here, 39 bases in frame from base 1. Trimming costs V 6 bases and J 5 bases, and their ends lie 14 bases apart. About this clonotype: There is no known antigen for this receptor. Nothing much larger sits one base from this clone, and base qualities are not available.

TCR cDNA was synthesized by 5'RACE template switching, through which a universal primer site and unique molecular identifiers were introduced. Priming for cDNA synthesis came from both the TCR alpha and TCR beta constant segments. Libraries were amplified in two PCR steps, with sample barcodes and sequencing adapters added in the second step. Sequencing of the libraries was done on either Illumina HiSeq 2500 (2x100 bp) or NovaSeq (2x150 bp). Regarding the original processing steps: MIGEC was used to demultiplex reads and collapse the reads into UMI consensus sequences, and MiXCR was used for V(D)J alignment. Clonotypes responding to the vaccine were identified with edgeR on replicate PBMC samples, with the criteria of FDR below 0.01 and a log2 fold change above 5 up to day 15. Bulk clonotypes were assigned CD4 or CD8 identity according to which sequenced CD4 or CD8 repertoire held them at higher abundance. Using fastp at Q25 and MiXCR, TCRdb reprocessed the public reads and kept productive beta chains. Identical CDR3 protein sequences are pooled into one entry, listed with their most common genes and DNA. TCRdb's processing, not the authors', yielded these V and J calls. This sample is represented by 500,000 to 550,000 distinct CDR3 sequences; 20% to 25% of them were singletons. Approximately 15% of the sample comes from the top ten.

The meaning of the sample's treatment or condition label: live attenuated yellow fever vaccine strain. At each blood-draw timepoint, two biological replicates of bulk PBMCs were obtained. A standard Ficoll-Paque protocol was used to isolate PBMCs from peripheral blood. RNA was extracted with TriZol from bulk PBMCs, CD4 and CD8 fractions, and dextramer-positive and dextramer-negative fractions. What the authors observed across the whole study: A small fraction of clonotypes showed up in both the CD4 and CD8 compartments, probably as a result of convergent recombination. The study included only a couple of donors, which limits how far the findings can be generalized. Computational filtering was needed because FACS-sorted repertoires could contain abundant contaminating clonotypes from the bulk population. After the booster, most of the clones that had expanded following primary vaccination were detected again (approximately 95% of CD4 and 80% to 90% of CD8), which suggests that memory was broadly maintained. The secondary T-cell response was weaker than the primary response but faster, peaking on day 5 instead of day 15.

The chain is encoded by TRBV5-1 joined to TRBJ1-2; too little of a D gene remains to name it. The sequenced sample was PBMCs, obtained roughly 20 days after the first yellow fever vaccination. This TCR derives from a man between 18 and 29 years old who received the YFV17D yellow fever vaccine. The nucleotide sequence reads TGCGCCAGCAACTTAAACGAGGGTTATGGCTACACCTTC. Its protein reads: CASNLNEGYGYTF.